Described below is a single T cell receptor beta chain sequence and its context. This clonotype occurred a few times. Its binding antigen is unknown. Base qualities are not recorded, but no much larger clone differs from it by a single base. The library was obtained by UMI-ligation and nested PCR. The ligated cDNA was amplified in four rounds of PCR with nested alpha and beta constant region primers together with the SP2 primer. For the blood and skin samples, reverse transcription of TCR RNA was done with SuperScript IV along with alpha and beta constant region primers. Using T4 RNA ligase 1, an oligonucleotide carrying both the Illumina SP2 primer and a UMI was ligated onto the 3' end of the cDNA. To prevent hairpin formation, the 12-nucleotide UMI was made up of two random hexamers with an eight-base spacer between them. From the second PCR onward, TCR alpha and beta chain libraries were processed separately and dual indexed for multiplexing. After pooling, the indexed libraries were analyzed by capillary electrophoresis and sequenced on either an Illumina MiSeq or NextSeq. Libraries were spiked with PhiX DNA at about 5-7.5% so that base diversity was increased and cluster recognition was improved. In the source study's methods: Demultiplexor extracted UMIs from read 2, combined them with read 1 TCR sequence, and split reads by sample indices. V and J genes and V-J junctions were identified by Decombinator, and each TCR was assigned a five-part identifier that included V and J deletions. Collapsinator used UMIs to correct sequencing errors and PCR amplification heterogeneity, producing a UMI-based abundance for each TCR. CDR3Translator turned identifiers into nucleotide sequence, translated that sequence into amino acids, and pulled out CDR3 regions based on terminal motifs. After normalization to the amount of input RNA, the error-corrected alpha and beta TCR counts from blood and from skin were compared. Clones were called with MiXCR by TCRdb after fastp trimmed the public reads at Q25, and only in-frame beta chains were retained. Identical CDR3 proteins give one entry, which carries the most common genes and DNA. The V and J calls and clone size come from TCRdb's table, not from the authors' own analysis. In this sample the table shows around 37,000 distinct CDR3 sequences, 9.5% to 11% of which occur a single time. Approximately 4.1% of the sample is in the top ten clones.

Taken with the paper, the label for treatment or condition translates to: skin biopsy from PPD injection site in Mantoux-positive individual. The study described a robust, sensitive protocol for amplifying, sequencing and analyzing TCRs, using 3' ligation of a UMI-containing oligonucleotide to TCR cDNA. Tuberculin skin test biopsies were obtained from sites injected with PPD in individuals who had a positive Mantoux test. Total RNA was used without cell sorting and was treated with RQ1 DNase before reverse transcription, with a target input of roughly 1 to 1000 ng. Libraries were prepared from skin biopsies and whole blood so that pipeline robustness could be tested in samples in which T cells form a minority population. This entry is derived from a study of naive and memory T cell subsets (dated by TCRdb to the late 2010s). About the investigation overall: According to the figure summarizing the samples, there were roughly ten blood donors, 7 tuberculin skin test biopsies and 3 saline control biopsies. PCR2 was typically a SYBR Green qPCR stopped at a set threshold; low-input samples could instead use end-point PCR (about 6 cycles). As previously described, skin biopsies were taken from tuberculin skin test sites or from saline-injected control sites and processed for RNA extraction. What the study reported, not specific to this receptor: Details of skin biopsy collection and RNA processing were not given in the paper but were referenced to earlier studies. Both types of skin biopsy reportedly yielded TCR sequences, though far more TCRs came from tuberculin skin test sites. Higher TCR numbers at tuberculin skin test sites were interpreted as T cell infiltration of a delayed type IV hypersensitivity reaction. The potential sensitivity of the RNA-based method to TCR transcript changes with T cell activation and differentiation was acknowledged.

The germline V gene gives CDR1 as SQVTM and CDR2 as ANQGSEA. CDR3 length: 15 amino acids, cysteine to phenylalanine. The kept DNA is CDR3 alone, 45 bases in frame from the first base. The junction shows trimming of 4 bases on V and 4 bases on J, plus 19 bases between the germline ends. The starting material was skin, obtained from a tuberculin skin test site. The source is an adult in good health. Recombination linked TRBV29-1 to TRBJ1-2, and perhaps TRBD1 as D gene, on 6 matching bases. The CDR3 is CSVGPRVTGSYGYTF. The DNA is as follows: TGCAGCGTTGGTCCTCGAGTTACAGGGAGCTATGGCTACACCTTC.